This is a list of T cell receptor beta chains from one sample in a study of blood T cell repertoires in COVID-19. Some clones are missing from TCRdb's copy, which holds only in-frame ones; the method was immunoSEQ multiplex PCR. Altogether approximately 99,000 clones are present, more than 70% being singletons, with the ten largest covering 13%. The sample was peripheral blood. Receptors originate from a woman between 55 and 75 years old in a cohort sampled during active or convalescent COVID-19. CDR3s include the opening cysteine and the closing phenylalanine or tryptophan. A D gene is named only where the DNA matches it firmly. Only part of the rows carry a size: once, few, many, or a class if the clone is expanded.

J: TRBJ1-1; D: NA; size: NA; V: TRBV19; DNA: TGTGCCAGTAGTATACCTCGGGTGTCGAACACTGAAGCTTTCTTT; CDR3: CASSIPRVSNTEAFF
J: TRBJ2-7; D: TRBD2; size: NA; V: TRBV4-2; DNA: TGTGCCAGCAGCCAGGCCCTAGCGGGGGGGCCCCACGAGCAGTACTTC; CDR3: CASSQALAGGPHEQYF
J: TRBJ1-2; D: NA; size: NA; V: TRBV12-3/TRBV12-4; DNA: TGTGCCAGCAGTTTAGCGGCCTATGGCTACACCTTC; CDR3: CASSLAAYGYTF
J: TRBJ1-4; D: TRBD1; size: few; V: TRBV7-6; DNA: TGTGCCAGCAGCATGGACAGGAATGAAAAACTGTTTTTT; CDR3: CASSMDRNEKLFF
J: TRBJ1-6; D: TRBD1; size: NA; V: TRBV10-2; DNA: TGCGCCAGACCTACAACGGGACAGGGAGGAGCAAATTCACCCCTCCACTTT; CDR3: CARPTTGQGGANSPLHF
J: TRBJ2-6; D: NA; size: NA; V: TRBV7-9; DNA: TGTGCCAGCAGCTCTTTAAACTCTGGGGCCAACGTCCTGACTTTC; CDR3: CASSSLNSGANVLTF
J: TRBJ2-7; D: NA; size: once; V: TRBV9; DNA: TGTGCCAGCAGCGTAGGCGCGACTGAAGCATACGAGCAGTACTTC; CDR3: CASSVGATEAYEQYF
J: TRBJ2-3; D: NA; size: NA; V: TRBV28; DNA: TGTGCCAGCAGCTCCCCCTCCACAGATACGCAGTATTTT; CDR3: CASSSPSTDTQYF
J: TRBJ1-1; D: TRBD1; size: NA; V: TRBV6-5; DNA: TGTGCCAGCAGTTCAGACAGGGGGAAGGGGGACACTGAAGCTTTCTTT; CDR3: CASSSDRGKGDTEAFF
J: TRBJ2-5; D: NA; size: NA; V: TRBV4-1; DNA: TGCGCCAGCAGCCAAGAGTCGACGGAGGGATGGGGAAAGACCCAGTACTTC; CDR3: CASSQESTEGWGKTQYF
J: TRBJ2-7; D: TRBD1; size: NA; V: TRBV6-5; DNA: TGTGCCAGCGAACAGGGGGCCGCCTACGAGCAGTACTTC; CDR3: CASEQGAAYEQYF
J: TRBJ1-1; D: TRBD1; size: NA; V: TRBV19; DNA: TGTGCCAGTAGTTACCGACAGGGGGCAAGGAACACTGAAGCTTTCTTT; CDR3: CASSYRQGARNTEAFF
J: TRBJ1-5; D: NA; size: NA; V: TRBV25-1; DNA: TGTGCCAGCAGTGAATTCGGCAATCAGCCCCAGCATTTT; CDR3: CASSEFGNQPQHF
J: TRBJ1-4; D: TRBD1; size: NA; V: TRBV5-5; DNA: TGTGCCAGCAGCTGGCGGGTCGCCGGGACAGGGACCGAAAAACTGTTTTTT; CDR3: CASSWRVAGTGTEKLFF
J: TRBJ1-2; D: NA; size: NA; V: TRBV6-5; DNA: TGTGCCAGCGGTTACAGAAATAGAAACTATGGCTACACCTTC; CDR3: CASGYRNRNYGYTF
J: TRBJ2-3; D: TRBD2; size: NA; V: TRBV10-3; DNA: TGTGCCATCATGCCCTCTTGGGGTAGCGGGCTAGCAGATACGCAGTATTTT; CDR3: CAIMPSWGSGLADTQYF
J: TRBJ1-5; D: TRBD1; size: NA; V: TRBV30; DNA: TGTGCCTGGAGTGTAAACCGGGACAGCTTGTATAGCAATCAGCCCCAGCATTTT; CDR3: CAWSVNRDSLYSNQPQHF
J: TRBJ2-6; D: NA; size: once; V: TRBV7-2; DNA: TGTGCCAGCAGCTTAGGTCGGGCTGGGGCCAACGTCCTGACTTTC; CDR3: CASSLGRAGANVLTF
J: TRBJ2-1; D: NA; size: NA; V: TRBV2; DNA: TGTGCCAGCAGGAGGCGAGGGGGGGACAATGGGCAGTTCTTC; CDR3: CASRRRGGDNGQFF
J: TRBJ2-5; D: TRBD2; size: NA; V: TRBV5-6; DNA: TGTGCCAGCAGCGTAGCGGGAGAGGGAGAGACCCAGTACTTC; CDR3: CASSVAGEGETQYF
J: TRBJ2-7; D: TRBD2; size: NA; V: TRBV4-2; DNA: TGTGCCAGCAGCCCACAGACTAGCGGGAGCCCAGAGCAGTACTTC; CDR3: CASSPQTSGSPEQYF
J: TRBJ2-5; D: TRBD1; size: NA; V: TRBV29-1; DNA: TGCAGCGGGACAGGGCTAGAGACCCAGTACTTC; CDR3: CSGTGLETQYF
J: TRBJ1-5; D: NA; size: NA; V: TRBV4-2; DNA: TGTGCCAGCAGTTCGACAGGTGATAGCAATCAGCCCCAGCATTTT; CDR3: CASSSTGDSNQPQHF
J: TRBJ2-5; D: TRBD2; size: NA; V: TRBV3-1/TRBV3-2; DNA: TGTGCCAGCAGCCAAGCTGGACTAGCGGGGGCCTACCAAGAGACCCAGTACTTC; CDR3: CASSQAGLAGAYQETQYF
J: TRBJ2-1; D: NA; size: NA; V: TRBV7-2; DNA: TGTGCCAGCAGACTAATTGCGGGATCCTACAATGAGCAGTTCTTC; CDR3: CASRLIAGSYNEQFF
J: TRBJ1-2; D: NA; size: NA; V: TRBV25-1; DNA: TGTGCCAGCAGTGAATCAGGGACACTTTATGGCTACACCTTC; CDR3: CASSESGTLYGYTF
J: TRBJ1-3; D: NA; size: NA; V: TRBV2; DNA: TGTGCCAGCAGCTCTGGACAGTTTGGAAACACCATATATTTT; CDR3: CASSSGQFGNTIYF
J: TRBJ1-5; D: NA; size: once; V: TRBV3-1/TRBV3-2; DNA: TGTGCCAGCAGCCAAGGGTATCAGGGGTGGATCAATCAGCCCCAGCATTTT; CDR3: CASSQGYQGWINQPQHF
J: TRBJ2-7; D: NA; size: NA; V: TRBV9; DNA: TGTGCCAGCAGCGCCCGGACGGGGGCCTACGAGCAGTACTTC; CDR3: CASSARTGAYEQYF
J: TRBJ1-2; D: TRBD1; size: NA; V: TRBV19; DNA: TGTGCCAGTAGACACGGGACAGGGGCTAACTATGGCTACACCTTC; CDR3: CASRHGTGANYGYTF
J: TRBJ1-4; D: TRBD1; size: once; V: TRBV29-1; DNA: TGCAGTTGTAAGGGACAGGGCCGGGAAAAACTGTTTTTT; CDR3: CSCKGQGREKLFF
J: TRBJ1-6; D: NA; size: NA; V: TRBV11-3; DNA: TGTGCCAGCAGCTTACAGGGCCCAAATTCACCCCTCCACTTT; CDR3: CASSLQGPNSPLHF
J: TRBJ1-2; D: TRBD1; size: NA; V: TRBV6-5; DNA: TGTGCCAGCAGTACAGGGGAGGTCTATGGCTACACCTTC; CDR3: CASSTGEVYGYTF
J: TRBJ1-2; D: NA; size: NA; V: TRBV23-1; DNA: NA; CDR3: CASSRLFFGYTF
J: TRBJ2-2; D: NA; size: NA; V: TRBV5-1; DNA: TGCGCCAGCAGCCCCAGGCGGCGGGAGAACACCGGGGAGCTGTTTTTT; CDR3: CASSPRRRENTGELFF
J: TRBJ1-1; D: NA; size: NA; V: TRBV12-3/TRBV12-4; DNA: TGTGCCAGCAGCCACCCCGCGGCCACTGAAGCTTTCTTT; CDR3: CASSHPAATEAFF
J: TRBJ1-2; D: NA; size: NA; V: TRBV20-1; DNA: TGCAGTGCTAGGGTCGCGGGGGGCTACACCTTC; CDR3: CSARVAGGYTF
J: TRBJ1-2; D: TRBD1; size: NA; V: TRBV13; DNA: TGTGCCAGCAGCCTCGACAGGGGTTATGATGGCTACACCTTC; CDR3: CASSLDRGYDGYTF
J: TRBJ1-3; D: NA; size: NA; V: TRBV5-5; DNA: TGTGCCAGCAGCTTGGGGGCTTCTGGAAACACCATATATTTT; CDR3: CASSLGASGNTIYF
J: TRBJ1-3; D: TRBD1; size: NA; V: TRBV28; DNA: TGTGCCAGCATCTTCGGGACAGGCACTGGAAACACCATATATTTT; CDR3: CASIFGTGTGNTIYF
J: TRBJ1-1; D: NA; size: NA; V: TRBV21-1; DNA: TGTGCCAGCAGCAAAGCAATGGCGGGCGGACTTGACAACACTGAAGCTTTCTTT; CDR3: CASSKAMAGGLDNTEAFF
J: TRBJ1-1; D: NA; size: few; V: TRBV19; DNA: TGTGCCAGTAGTATAAATTCGGGTTTTGTCACTGAAGCTTTCTTT; CDR3: CASSINSGFVTEAFF
J: TRBJ2-1; D: TRBD2; size: NA; V: TRBV19; DNA: TGTGCCACCGGACTAGCGGGGTACAATGAGCAGTTCTTC; CDR3: CATGLAGYNEQFF
J: TRBJ2-7; D: NA; size: NA; V: TRBV4-1; DNA: TGCGCCAGCAGCCCCTCCCAGTCTAGAGGAGGTTACGAGCAGTACTTC; CDR3: CASSPSQSRGGYEQYF
J: TRBJ1-2; D: NA; size: few; V: TRBV5-4; DNA: TGTGCCAGCACGGTGGGGGGGACCTTCTATGGCTACACCTTC; CDR3: CASTVGGTFYGYTF
J: TRBJ2-7; D: TRBD2; size: NA; V: TRBV10-3; DNA: TGTGCCAGCCGGGACTATGCCTACGAGCAGTACTTC; CDR3: CASRDYAYEQYF
J: TRBJ2-4; D: NA; size: NA; V: TRBV19; DNA: TGTGCCAGTAGTATACGGGCCAAAAACATTCAGTACTTC; CDR3: CASSIRAKNIQYF
J: TRBJ2-1; D: TRBD2; size: NA; V: TRBV28; DNA: TGTGCCAGCAGACTAGCGGGGGACAATGAGCAGTTCTTC; CDR3: CASRLAGDNEQFF
J: TRBJ2-1; D: TRBD2; size: NA; V: TRBV7-8; DNA: TGTGCCAGCAGCGCAGGAGAACTAGCGGGGGTGACCAATGAGCAGTTCTTC; CDR3: CASSAGELAGVTNEQFF
J: TRBJ2-1; D: TRBD2; size: NA; V: TRBV28; DNA: TGTGCCAGCAGTTCCCCGTCTAGCGGGGTACTTCCCGCCGCCAATGAGCAGTTCTTC; CDR3: CASSSPSSGVLPAANEQFF
J: TRBJ2-1; D: TRBD1; size: NA; V: TRBV6-5; DNA: TGTGCCAGCCATTTAGACAGGGGTCATGAGCAGTTCTTC; CDR3: CASHLDRGHEQFF
J: TRBJ2-3; D: TRBD1; size: NA; V: TRBV4-1; DNA: TGCGCCAGCAGCCAACTCCCCGGACAGGTCACAGATACGCAGTATTTT; CDR3: CASSQLPGQVTDTQYF
J: TRBJ2-7; D: NA; size: NA; V: TRBV10-1; DNA: TGCGCCAGCAGTGAATCTGTCCGCGGGGAGCAGTACTTC; CDR3: CASSESVRGEQYF
J: TRBJ2-5; D: NA; size: NA; V: TRBV27; DNA: TGTGCCAGCAGTTTATTGTCTAGGGGAGGAGAGACCCAGTACTTC; CDR3: CASSLLSRGGETQYF
J: TRBJ2-5; D: TRBD1; size: NA; V: TRBV5-4; DNA: TGTGCCAGCAGCTTGGACAGGGGGCCACAAGAGACCCAGTACTTC; CDR3: CASSLDRGPQETQYF
J: TRBJ1-1; D: NA; size: NA; V: TRBV2; DNA: TGTGCCAGCAGTGTAAATGGCAGGGGAGCTTTCTTT; CDR3: CASSVNGRGAFF
J: TRBJ1-2; D: TRBD1; size: NA; V: TRBV7-3; DNA: TGTGCCAGCAGCCCTACCGGGACAGAGGTCTATGGCTACACCTTC; CDR3: CASSPTGTEVYGYTF
J: TRBJ2-1; D: TRBD2; size: NA; V: TRBV28; DNA: TGTGCCAGCAGGCTGGGACTAGCGGGCCCCCAAGAGCAGTTCTTC; CDR3: CASRLGLAGPQEQFF
J: TRBJ1-2; D: NA; size: NA; V: TRBV28; DNA: TGTGCCAGCTACGTTCCGGGGCAACAGGGACTAAACTATGGCTACACCTTC; CDR3: CASYVPGQQGLNYGYTF